This T cell receptor (beta chain) was retrieved from a study of blood T cell repertoires in COVID-19. Overall study context: Acute and convalescent COVID-19 specimens originated in the United States, Italy and Spain. T cells, B-cell-depleted T cells, or PBMCs supplied cDNA or gDNA.

Measured with immunoSEQ multiplex PCR; TCRdb has only the in-frame clones, and not every one. Of 77,000 or so clones in the sample, more than 70% were seen once. Germline CDR1 reads SGDLS; CDR2 reads YYNGEE. Germline trimming cut 2 bases from V and 3 bases from J; bases unmatched to any gene: 5. The CDR3 runs to 16 residues. Sequenced material: peripheral blood. This sequence was found in a man older than 75 with acute or convalescent COVID-19. The genes are TRBV9 and TRBJ1-1; TRBD1 matches 12 bases. CDR3 bases: TGTGCCAGCAGCGTTCCCGGGACAGGGGGCGACACTGAAGCTTTCTTT. This codes for CASSVPGTGGDTEAFF.